The entry that follows covers one T cell receptor (beta chain) sequence. Its target is unknown. The source of the sample is a study of cytomegalovirus exposure and HLA in healthy donors. About the study: Researchers found that just over 80% of 398 genotyped donors fell within the Caucasian-associated ancestry cluster. Study-wide points: Presence/absence analyses took donor sequencing depth as roughly uniform.

The primer mix had 60 Vbeta and 13 Jbeta primers. TCRdb's copy holds only in-frame clones and misses some; the assay was immunoSEQ multiplex PCR. Among some 170,000 clones, roughly 76% were seen once, and the ten largest hold under 1.5%. The CDR3 extends over 17 amino acids. Germline V gene sequence: CDR1 MGHRA, CDR2 YSYEKL. V was cut by 0 bases and J by 3 bases, with 15 bases left in between. The sequencing input was PBMCs. The sequence was collected from a man aged 55 to 70 in good health and CMV-seronegative. The chain joins TRBV4-1 to TRBJ2-1; D gene ambiguous. This CDR3 reads CASSQERGKSDYNEQFF. The CDR3 DNA reads as TGCGCCAGCAGCCAAGAAAGAGGAAAGAGCGACTACAATGAGCAGTTCTTC.